This TCR beta chain stems from a study of PD-1 blockade in mismatch repair-deficient tumors (TCRdb year 2017). Notes on the research overall: Between late 2013 and 2016, fewer than 90 consecutive patients with about a dozen mismatch repair-deficient cancer types, all previously treated and progressing, were enrolled in the trial. Tumor-associated T cell clones were tracked in the peripheral blood of patients responding to PD-1 blockade by deep sequencing of TCR CDR3 regions. Here is what the overall study found, with its caveats: Clones residing in the tumor, which were often undetectable in blood before treatment, expanded quickly after pembrolizumab and then contracted, generally before radiologic responses.

For every enrolled patient, mismatch repair deficiency was confirmed by either polymerase chain reaction or immunohistochemistry. A few patients who responded to pembrolizumab therapy underwent TCR sequencing. The phase II trial prospectively tested pembrolizumab PD-1 blockade in advanced mismatch repair-deficient cancers regardless of tissue of origin. Peripheral blood T cell samples were serially collected before and at multiple times after PD-1 blockade was started. Blood sampling times were expressed in weeks after the first pembrolizumab dose. The receptor library was made with the immunoSEQ multiplex PCR assay. TCRdb carries this immuneACCESS record with in-frame sequences only. Its versions omit some clonotypes, under half of them owing to an unresolved V gene in the studies checked, with the rest unexplained. The sample yields roughly 120,000 clones; about 90% were counted once. Over 9.5% of the sample comes from the top ten.

CDR1 and CDR2 (LNHDA, SQIVND) derive from the germline V gene (reference sequence). The CDR3 starts with the cysteine, ends with the phenylalanine, and has 14 residues. The only DNA kept is the CDR3, 42 bases in frame from the first base. V loses 3 bases at its end and J loses 3 bases; junction bases beyond the gene matches: 3. This clone was seen once. Its antigen is still unknown. No clone much larger than this one lies a single base away; base qualities are absent. This clonotype was sampled from an adult with mismatch repair-deficient cancer. Recombination connected TRBV19 to TRBJ2-7; 9 central nucleotides agree with TRBD2. Sequenced material: peripheral blood, taken approximately 70 weeks after starting pembrolizumab. The bases are TGTGCCAGTAGTATCCTAGCGGGGAACTACGAGCAGTACTTC. This yields the protein CASSILAGNYEQYF. Extended through the reference TRBV19 and TRBJ2-7 proteins, this CDR3 yields the full variable domain: DGGITQSPKYLFRKEGQNVTLSCEQNLNHDAMYWYRQDPGQGLRLIYYSQIVNDFQKGDIAEGYSVSREKKESFPLTVTSAQKNPTAFYLCASSILAGNYEQYFGPGTRLTVT.